These T cell receptor beta chains were read from a single sample in a study of control samples from healthy donors and cancer patients. Here immunoSEQ multiplex PCR was the method, and the copy in TCRdb shows in-frame clones only, minus some. This table holds about 60,000 clones, approximately 91% found once. Sequencing used blood. The receptor source for this set is a man aged 50 to 60 in good health. CDR3s include the opening cysteine and the closing phenylalanine or tryptophan. D genes are given only for firm matches. A row's size may be missing; if present it is once, few, many or a size class.

abundance	d_gene	v_gene	j_gene	len	CDR3nt	CDR3aa
few	TRBD2	TRBV13	TRBJ2-3	14	TGTGCCAGCAGCTTCGGACTAGCGGGAGATACGCAGTATTTT	CASSFGLAGDTQYF
-	-	TRBV18	TRBJ2-5	16	TGTGCCAGCTCACCACCCCTAGGTAGTTCTCAAGAGACCCAGTACTTC	CASSPPLGSSQETQYF
-	-	TRBV12-5	TRBJ1-1	13	TGTGCTAGTGGTTTCCGGATGGGCACTGAAGCTTTCTTT	CASGFRMGTEAFF
-	-	TRBV29-1	TRBJ2-2	15	TGCAGCGCTGCAGGGACGGCGGCGAATCCCGGGGAGCTGTTTTTT	CSAAGTAANPGELFF
-	-	TRBV11-2	TRBJ2-5	13	TGTGCCAGCAGCTCCATGTACCAAGAGACCCAGTACTTC	CASSSMYQETQYF
-	TRBD1	TRBV7-9	TRBJ2-1	15	TGTGCCAGCAGCTCGGACAGGGTCTCCTACAATGAGCAGTTCTTC	CASSSDRVSYNEQFF
once	TRBD2	TRBV19	TRBJ2-5	16	TGTGCCAGTAGTCCCCGGGCTAGCGGGACCCAAGAGACCCAGTACTTC	CASSPRASGTQETQYF
-	-	TRBV4-2	TRBJ1-1	18	TGTGCCAGCAGCCAAGATACGGGCAGGACGCCCATGAACACTGAAGCTTTCTTT	CASSQDTGRTPMNTEAFF
-	TRBD2	TRBV10-3	TRBJ2-1	15	TGTGCCATCAGTGAAAGCGGGAGGGCCGAAAATGAGCAGTTCTTC	CAISESGRAENEQFF
once	-	TRBV18	TRBJ1-6	13	TGTGCCAGCTCACCAGCCGACAATTCACCCCTCCACTTT	CASSPADNSPLHF
once	TRBD2	TRBV6-2/TRBV6-3	TRBJ2-3	14	TGTGCCAGCGGCCGGGAGGGTCGGTTGGATACGCAGTATTTT	CASGREGRLDTQYF
-	TRBD1	TRBV28	TRBJ1-2	13	TGTGCCAGCAGTTTGGGACAGGGGTATGGCTACACCTTC	CASSLGQGYGYTF
-	TRBD1	TRBV7-8	TRBJ2-2	16	TGTGCCAGCAGCTTTTTAGTCGGACAGGGGGCCGGGGAGCTGTTTTTT	CASSFLVGQGAGELFF
-	TRBD1	TRBV27	TRBJ1-1	13	TGTGCCAGCAGTTACCAACAGGGGAGGGTGGCTTTCTTT	CASSYQQGRVAFF
-	TRBD2	TRBV28	TRBJ2-1	18	TGTGCCAGCAGTTTAAGTAGCGGGAGGACCTACTCCTACAATGAGCAGTTCTTC	CASSLSSGRTYSYNEQFF
-	-	TRBV3-1/TRBV3-2	TRBJ2-7	13	TGTGCCAGCAGCCAAAAGACATACTACGAGCAGTACTTC	CASSQKTYYEQYF
-	-	TRBV12-5	TRBJ1-1	14	TGTGCTAGTGGTTTAGGGCAGGGAGGCACTGAAGCTTTCTTT	CASGLGQGGTEAFF
-	-	TRBV30	TRBJ2-7	12	TGTGCCTGGAGGGGGACCAGAAACGAGCAGTACTTC	CAWRGTRNEQYF
-	TRBD2	TRBV11-1	TRBJ2-7	15	TGTGCCAGCAGCCCGGGAGGGGGGACCTACTACGAGCAGTACTTC	CASSPGGGTYYEQYF
-	TRBD2	TRBV7-9	TRBJ2-7	15	TGTGCCAGCAGCCGTACTAGCGGGAGGACCTACGAGCAGTACTTC	CASSRTSGRTYEQYF
-	TRBD2	TRBV25-1	TRBJ2-1	13	TGTGCCAGCAGCTTCGGGACTAGCGGGTTACAGTTCTTC	CASSFGTSGLQFF
-	-	TRBV5-6	TRBJ2-5	13	TGTGCCAGCAGCTTTAGAGGGCAAGAGACCCAGTACTTC	CASSFRGQETQYF
-	-	TRBV28	TRBJ1-2	15	TGTGCCAGCAGTTTGGGGGACGGAGCCTGGGGAGGCTACACCTTC	CASSLGDGAWGGYTF
-	TRBD1	TRBV19	TRBJ2-2	17	TGTGCCAGTAGTACCTCGGACAGGTCGCCGAACACCGGGGAGCTGTTTTTT	CASSTSDRSPNTGELFF